This T cell receptor (beta chain) comes out of a study of blood T cell repertoires in COVID-19. The assay was immunoSEQ multiplex PCR, and TCRdb's table has in-frame clones only and misses some. The sample has 140,000 to 150,000 clones, over 70% seen once; the top ten hold 1.7%. Germline CDR1 SGDLS, CDR2 YYNGEE. V shed 0 bases, J shed 8 bases, and the junction held 10 bases outside the gene matches. This CDR3 is 16 amino acids long. This TCR was recovered from a woman between 50 and 59 years old with acute or convalescent COVID-19. The V and J genes are TRBV9 and TRBJ2-7, with 11 bases fitting TRBD1. The source material was peripheral blood. The CDR3 here is CASSVDLDRGLGKQYF. The CDR3 DNA reads TGTGCCAGCAGCGTAGACCTGGACAGGGGGCTGGGGAAGCAGTACTTC.